One and the same sample provided the 18 T cell receptor beta chains below, sequenced in a study of Ad26.COV2.S vaccination and SARS-CoV-2 variants. Sequenced by immunoSEQ multiplex PCR; TCRdb stores in-frame clones only, minus some. This table holds hundreds of thousands of clones, 80% to 90% found once. Treatment in this sample: about 20 received Ad26.COV2.S at low or high dose, single or two shots; a few received placebo; per-sample allocation not given. It was on day 63 after the first vaccine or placebo injection that samples were taken. The material sequenced was peripheral blood, taken in a trial of Ad26.COV2.S vaccine versus placebo. These receptors were collected from a person aged 18-60 years who received the Ad26.COV2.S COVID-19 vaccine or a placebo.

The chain is built from TRBV5-4 and TRBJ1-2; unclear D gene. Per the germline V gene, CDR1 is SGHNT and CDR2 is YYREEE (reference sequence). The CDR3 is made up of 13 amino acids. V was cut by 0 bases and J by 6 bases, with 9 bases left in between. The chain's CDR3 is CASSLEVPNGYTF. The DNA for the CDR3 is TGTGCCAGCAGCTTGGAGGTCCCCAATGGCTACACCTTC.

The chain links TRBV27 to TRBJ1-1, with D tentatively TRBD1 (6 bases). This CDR3 spans 14 amino acids. V gave up 8 bases and J gave up 4 bases, with 17 bases separating them. Germline CDR1 is MNHEY and CDR2 is SMNVEV (reference sequence). Here the CDR3 reads CASEQTGGGTEAFF. The CDR3 DNA is TGTGCCAGCGAACAGACCGGAGGGGGCACTGAAGCTTTCTTT.

The chain couples TRBV27 to TRBJ1-4; perhaps TRBD1 as D (6 bases). This CDR3 is built from 12 residues. Germline V CDR1 and CDR2: MNHEY, SMNVEV (reference sequence). Trimming removed 7 bases at V and 10 bases at J, with 13 bases between. The CDR3 DNA sequence: TGTGCCAGCACGACAGGCTTGCGAAAACTGTTTTTT. Translated, it gives CASTTGLRKLFF.

The chain recombines TRBV5-6 with TRBJ2-7; D possibly corresponds to TRBD2 (7 bases). Germline V gene sequence: CDR1 SGHDT, CDR2 YYEEEE. V lost 4 bases, J lost 0 bases, and 14 bases lay in between. The CDR3 has 15 residues. DNA of the CDR3: TGTGCCAGCAGCATCCGGGGGGCGTCCTCCTACGAGCAGTACTTC. As protein: CASSIRGASSYEQYF.

Of note for this clone: Other DNA sequences in the sample encode the same CDR3. J is TRBJ1-2 and V is TRBV7-2; D gene ambiguous. Trimming removed 1 base from V and 4 bases from J, with 7 bases in between. Germline V CDR1 and CDR2: SGHTA, FQGNSA. This CDR3 comprises 13 residues. Here the CDR3 reads CASSLDTAYGYTF. In DNA form, the CDR3 reads TGTGCCAGCAGCTTAGATACAGCCTATGGCTACACCTTC. The whole variable domain, filled in from reference TRBV7-2 and TRBJ1-2, reads GAGVSQSPSNKVTEKGKDVELRCDPISGHTALYWYRQSLGQGLEFLIYFQGNSAPDKSGLPSDRFSAERTGGSVSTLTIQRTQQEDSAVYLCASSLDTAYGYTFGSGTRLTVV.

The gene calls are TRBV12-3 or TRBV12-4 and TRBJ1-2; TRBD1 matches 11 bases. CDR3 size: 13 residues. With V trimmed by 6 bases and J by 8 bases, 5 bases remained unmatched. The CDR3 spells CASRPGQGEGYTF. CDR3 coding DNA: TGTGCCAGCAGGCCGGGACAGGGGGAAGGCTACACCTTC.

The chain links TRBV6-5 to TRBJ2-1; D could derive from TRBD1 or TRBD2 (5 bases each). Germline V gives CDR1 MNHEY, CDR2 SVGAGI. V lost 4 bases and J 9 bases, leaving 16 bases between the germline ends. The CDR3 covers 14 residues. The CDR3 sequence is CASSSVPPGSEQFF. CDR3 nucleotides: TGTGCCAGCAGTTCCGTTCCCCCAGGGAGTGAGCAGTTCTTC.

V and J are TRBV3-1 (or the pseudogene TRBV3-2) and TRBJ2-3; TRBD2 aligns across 11 bases. Germline V gives CDR1 LGHDT, CDR2 YNNKEL (reference sequence). This CDR3 spans 17 amino acids. V shed 5 bases, J shed 5 bases, and the junction held 12 bases outside the gene matches. In DNA, the CDR3 is TGTGCCAGCAGCGCCCGACTAGCGGGATGGGGGCAAGATACGCAGTATTTT. Translation gives CASSARLAGWGQDTQYF.

This rearrangement joins TRBV29-1 to TRBJ1-2; D unresolved. Trimming stripped 1 base from V and 5 bases from J, with 14 bases between. CDR1 SQVTM and CDR2 ANQGSEA come from the germline V gene. This CDR3 spans 14 amino acids. CDR3: CSVEVIRNVYGYTF. For the CDR3, the DNA is TGCAGCGTTGAAGTTATCCGGAACGTATATGGCTACACCTTC. The full variable domain, completed using reference TRBV29-1 and TRBJ1-2, is SAVISQKPSRDICQRGTSLTIQCQVDSQVTMMFWYRQQPGQSLTLIATANQGSEATYESGFVIDKFPISRPNLTFSTLTVSNMSPEDSSIYLCSVEVIRNVYGYTFGSGTRLTVV.

The V call is TRBV6-1, the J call TRBJ2-1; unclear D gene. Germline V lookup: CDR1 MNHNS, CDR2 SASEGT. The CDR3 sequence is 11 residues long. With 3 bases removed from V and 15 bases from J, the gap between germline ends came to 12 bases. In DNA form, the CDR3 reads TGTGCCAGCAGTGAGCCGAATACGGGGTTCTTC. It translates to CASSEPNTGFF.

The chain is built from TRBV5-1 and TRBJ2-2; D uncertain. The CDR3 covers 15 residues. The V gene's germline CDR1 is SGHRS and CDR2 YFSETQ. Trimming shortened V by 0 bases and J by 0 bases, and 6 bases separated the two germline ends. CDR3 sequence: CASSLDYTNTGELFF. The CDR3 DNA follows: TGCGCCAGCAGCTTGGACTACACGAACACCGGGGAGCTGTTTTTT.

The chain has TRBV18 and TRBJ2-5; 7 nucleotides agree with TRBD2. With V trimmed by 6 bases and J by 2 bases, 6 bases remained unmatched. Germline CDR1 and CDR2: KGHSH and LQKENI. CDR3 length equals 14 residues. The CDR3, as DNA: TGTGCCAGCTCCCCAACTAGCGATCAAGAGACCCAGTACTTC. Amino acids: CASSPTSDQETQYF.

The sample holds one count of this clone. The chain uses TRBV7-2 and TRBJ2-1; 7 positions agree with TRBD2. V shed 6 bases and J 10 bases; nucleotides not matched to a gene: 6. Germline loops: CDR1 SGHTA, CDR2 FQGNSA. CDR3 length equals 12 residues. Here the CDR3 reads CASRAGRGEQFF. CDR3 in DNA: TGTGCCAGCAGGGCTGGGCGGGGGGAGCAGTTCTTC.

V gene TRBV30 combines with J gene TRBJ1-1; no reliable D call. The germline CDR1 and CDR2 sequences are GTSNPN and SVGIG (reference sequence). Trimming removed 4 bases at V and 3 bases at J, with 12 bases between. There are 13 residues in the CDR3. The CDR3 here is CAWTVNRDTEAFF. The DNA for the CDR3 is TGTGCCTGGACCGTCAATAGGGACACTGAAGCTTTCTTT.

This clone was detected once. Since a much larger clone is just one base distant, this may be a read error. J is TRBJ1-1 and V is TRBV6-5; no clear D gene. The V end was cut by 2 bases, the J end by 1 base, with 2 bases between. CDR1 and CDR2 (germline): MNHEY, SVGAGI. This CDR3 spans 12 amino acids. DNA of the CDR3: TGTGCCAGCAGTTACCAGAACACTGAAGCTTTCTTT. This translates into CASSYQNTEAFF.

The chain has TRBV7-9 and TRBJ1-2; perhaps TRBD1 as D (5 bases). CDR3 length: 17 amino acids. The V gene lost 0 bases and the J gene lost 2 bases, with 16 bases spanning the gap. Germline lookup yields CDR1 SEHNR and CDR2 FQNEAQ (reference sequence). The CDR3 sequence: CASSLAMGDGGNYGYTF. Here the CDR3 DNA reads TGTGCCAGCAGCTTAGCGATGGGGGACGGCGGGAACTATGGCTACACCTTC.

V is TRBV7-3 and J is TRBJ1-1, with 7 bases lining up with TRBD1. J gave up 8 bases and V 5 bases, and 14 bases lay outside the gene matches. The CDR3 runs to 15 residues. From germline, CDR1 is SGHTA and CDR2 FQGTGA. CDR3 DNA sequence: TGTGCCAGCAGCGCGGGAATGGGGACAGTAGAAGAAGCTTTCTTT. It encodes CASSAGMGTVEEAFF. The full variable domain, its missing parts supplied by reference TRBV7-3 and TRBJ1-1, is GAGVSQTPSNKVTEKGKYVELRCDPISGHTALYWYRQSLGQGPEFLIYFQGTGAADDSGLPNDRFFAVRPEGSVSTLKIQRTERGDSAVYLCASSAGMGTVEEAFFGQGTRLTVV.

The chain combines TRBV19 with TRBJ1-1; D not certain. V shed 4 bases and J shed 0 bases, with 12 bases lying between them. Germline V lookup: CDR1 LNHDA, CDR2 SQIVND (reference sequence). CDR3 length: 15 residues. The CDR3 protein is CASSNDGIMNTEAFF. CDR3 DNA: TGTGCCAGTAGTAACGACGGAATCATGAACACTGAAGCTTTCTTT.